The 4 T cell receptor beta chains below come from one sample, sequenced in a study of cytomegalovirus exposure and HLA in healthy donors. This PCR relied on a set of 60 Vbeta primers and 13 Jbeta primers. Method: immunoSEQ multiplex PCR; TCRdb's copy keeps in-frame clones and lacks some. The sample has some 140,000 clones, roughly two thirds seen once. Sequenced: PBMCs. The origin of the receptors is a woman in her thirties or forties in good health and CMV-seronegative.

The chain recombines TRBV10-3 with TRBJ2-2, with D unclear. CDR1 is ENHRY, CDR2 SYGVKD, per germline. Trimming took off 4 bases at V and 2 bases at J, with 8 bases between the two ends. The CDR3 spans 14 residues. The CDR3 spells CAISVAENTGELFF. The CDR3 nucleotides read TGTGCCATCAGTGTGGCAGAAAACACCGGGGAGCTGTTTTTT.

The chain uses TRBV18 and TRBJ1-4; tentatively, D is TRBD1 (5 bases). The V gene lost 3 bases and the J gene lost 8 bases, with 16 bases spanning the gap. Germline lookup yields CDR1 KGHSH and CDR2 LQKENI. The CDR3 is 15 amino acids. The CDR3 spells CASSPSGGAGEKLFF. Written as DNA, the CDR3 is TGTGCCAGCTCACCTTCCGGAGGGGCGGGAGAAAAACTGTTTTTT.

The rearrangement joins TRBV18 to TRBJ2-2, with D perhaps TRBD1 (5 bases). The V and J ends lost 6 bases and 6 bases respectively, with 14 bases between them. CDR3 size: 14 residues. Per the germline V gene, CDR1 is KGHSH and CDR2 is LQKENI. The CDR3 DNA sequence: TGTGCCAGCTCTCACCAGGGAAAGCCCGGGGAGCTGTTTTTT. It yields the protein CASSHQGKPGELFF.

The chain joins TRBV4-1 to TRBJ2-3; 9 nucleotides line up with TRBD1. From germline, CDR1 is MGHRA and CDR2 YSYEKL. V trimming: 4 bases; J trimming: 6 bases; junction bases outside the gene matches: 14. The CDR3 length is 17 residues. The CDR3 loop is CASSREGQGHFVDTQYF. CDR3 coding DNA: TGCGCCAGCAGCCGCGAGGGACAGGGACATTTTGTGGATACGCAGTATTTT.